One TCR beta chain is described in this entry. Its antigen is as yet unknown. This record belongs to a study of shared clonotypes between healthy human individuals. Study-wide results and caveats: With few donors, the genetic and exposure-history diversity represented was limited.

Measured with immunoSEQ multiplex PCR; TCRdb has only the in-frame clones, and not every one. The sample includes roughly 1,000,000 clones, about four fifths of them seen just once. Per the germline V gene, CDR1 is MGHDK and CDR2 is SYGVNS. The CDR3 length is 15 residues. Trimming removed 3 bases from V and 6 bases from J, with 17 bases in between. This chain uses TRBV25-1 with TRBJ1-1, with D possibly TRBD1 on 6 matching bases. The clonotype was recovered from a man aged 18 to 35 in good health. Some clones in this sample may be carry-over from other donors' samples. The specimen sequenced was memory CD4+ T cells from PBMCs. Stated subset: CD45RA-negative fraction. CDR3 protein: CASSDAGTGRPEAFF. The CDR3 DNA is TGTGCCAGCAGTGACGCCGGCACAGGGCGACCTGAAGCTTTCTTT.